One sample yielded the 7 T cell receptor beta chains listed below, sequenced in a study of shared clonotypes between healthy human individuals. Naive CD8 cells lacked CD45RO, underwent positive selection for CCR7 and left out terminally differentiated effector memory CD45RA+ cells. Produced via immunoSEQ multiplex PCR; TCRdb's table is partial and in-frame only. The repertoire holds about 2 million clones, about 95% seen once, with around 1% in the top ten. Sequencing input: naive CD8+ T cells sorted from blood. Receptor source: a man aged 18 to 30 in good health.

The chain recombines TRBV7-8 with TRBJ2-5; D possibly uses TRBD1 or TRBD2 (5 bases each). V shed 8 bases and J shed 5 bases, with 21 bases lying between them. Germline-derived CDR1 and CDR2 are SGHVS and FQNEAQ. This CDR3 region has 15 residues. CDR3 loop: CASSEGTALGETQYF. The CDR3 bases are TGTGCCAGCTCCGAAGGGACGGCGTTGGGGGAGACCCAGTACTTC.

Turning to this clone: The sample carries other DNA sequences with the same CDR3. The chain recombines TRBV9 with TRBJ2-7; tentatively, D is TRBD1 (5 bases). This CDR3 is built from 14 residues. CDR1 SGDLS and CDR2 YYNGEE come from the germline V gene. The V gene lost 0 bases and the J gene lost 5 bases, with 12 bases spanning the gap. The CDR3 DNA follows: TGTGCCAGCAGCGTAGGGGGCTCCACCGACGAGCAGTACTTC. It encodes CASSVGGSTDEQYF.

The chain has TRBV10-2 and TRBJ2-7; 16 bases map to TRBD2. V gave up 7 bases and J gave up 4 bases; unmatched junction bases: 4. This CDR3 spans 15 amino acids. Germline V gene lookup returns CDR1 WSHSY and CDR2 SAAADI. CDR3 coding DNA: TGCGCCAGCATACGGGGACTAGCGGGAGGGTACGAGCAGTACTTC. Translated, it gives CASIRGLAGGYEQYF.

The chain has TRBV6-5 and TRBJ1-4; tentative D call: TRBD1 (5 bases). Looked up from germline, CDR1 is MNHEY and CDR2 is SVGAGI. The V gene lost 5 bases and the J gene lost 8 bases, with 15 bases spanning the gap. The CDR3 is 14 residues long. CDR3 sequence: CASSGGTGLEKLFF. The CDR3 DNA sequence: TGTGCCAGCAGTGGGGGAACGGGATTAGAAAAACTGTTTTTT.

The chain joins TRBV7-8 to TRBJ2-7; no firm D call. The CDR3 has 13 amino acids. V was shortened by 3 bases and J by 0 bases, with 6 bases between the two germline ends. Germline V lookup: CDR1 SGHVS, CDR2 FQNEAQ. CDR3 sequence reads: CASSFHHSYEQYF. CDR3 in DNA: TGTGCCAGCAGCTTCCACCACTCCTACGAGCAGTACTTC.

The chain has TRBV4-1 and TRBJ2-5; TRBD1 matches 9 bases. V was pared by 1 base and J by 9 bases, with 9 bases of the junction left unmatched. Germline CDR1 is MGHRA and CDR2 is YSYEKL. This CDR3 has 15 amino acids. CDR3 region: CASSQGTGTGWAQYF. The CDR3 DNA sequence: TGCGCCAGCAGCCAAGGGACCGGGACAGGGTGGGCCCAGTACTTC.

The rearrangement uses TRBV2 and TRBJ1-5; D unclear. Germline V gene data show CDR1 as SNHLY and CDR2 as FYNNEI. This CDR3 is built from 16 residues. Trimming pared 5 bases from V and 0 bases from J, leaving 14 bases between. CDR3 in amino acids: CASSTEYGLSNQPQHF. The DNA for the CDR3 is TGTGCCAGCAGTACCGAATACGGCCTTAGCAATCAGCCCCAGCATTTT.